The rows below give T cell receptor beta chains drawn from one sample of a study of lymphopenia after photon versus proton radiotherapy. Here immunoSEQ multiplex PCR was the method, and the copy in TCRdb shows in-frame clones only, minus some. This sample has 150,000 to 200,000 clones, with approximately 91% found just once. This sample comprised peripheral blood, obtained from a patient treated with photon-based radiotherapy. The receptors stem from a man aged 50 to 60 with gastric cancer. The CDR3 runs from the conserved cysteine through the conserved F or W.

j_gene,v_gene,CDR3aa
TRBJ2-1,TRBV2,CASSYLAGDYNEQFF
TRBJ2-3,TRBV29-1,CSVELGTDTQYF
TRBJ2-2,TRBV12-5,CASGLVHGTGGNTGELFF
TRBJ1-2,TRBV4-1,CASSQPTGENYGYTF
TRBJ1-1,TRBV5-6,CASSLGGGSTEAFF
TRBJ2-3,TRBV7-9,CAGQGYTDTQYF
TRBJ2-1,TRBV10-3,CAISVSRSNEQFF
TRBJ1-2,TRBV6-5,CASSYPAGRGGYTF
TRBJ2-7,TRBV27,CASTDRRGHSYEQYF
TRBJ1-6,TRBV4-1,CASSLRGENSPLHF
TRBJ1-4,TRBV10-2,CASSEVRSEKLFF
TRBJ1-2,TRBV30,CAWSARDRGRGAYGYTF
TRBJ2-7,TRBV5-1,CASSGTPSYEQYF
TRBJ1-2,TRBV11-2,CASSSHGQQGGYTF
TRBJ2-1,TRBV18,CASSPKGLAGVEEQFF
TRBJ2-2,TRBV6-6,CASRGPGKTTGELFF
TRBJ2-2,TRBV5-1,CASSLRQGSSGELFF
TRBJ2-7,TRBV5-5,CASSLPRHGGRASLREQYF
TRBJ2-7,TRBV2,CASSGQGHEQYF
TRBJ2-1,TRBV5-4,CASSLGALAGVGNEQFF
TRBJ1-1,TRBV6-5,CASSQSTVSEAFF
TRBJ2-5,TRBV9,CASSASGRRETQYF
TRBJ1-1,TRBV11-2,CASRSKDGNTEAFF
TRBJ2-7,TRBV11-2,CASSLDRAQQYF
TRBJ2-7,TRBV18,CASSSTSGRISYEQYF